The TCR beta chain described here comes from a study of spatial heterogeneity in lung cancer (dated by TCRdb to the late 2010s). Describing the broader study: More beta-chain than alpha-chain transcripts were consistently detected, likely reflecting higher beta-chain transcript abundance. In the raw uncorrected reads, each unique combination of TCR and UMI appeared more than ten times on average. The study quantitatively compared TCR alpha and beta repertoires across multiple tumor regions, matched nontumor lung and blood in non-small cell lung cancer. The study linked features of the TCR repertoire to counts of nonsynonymous mutations, which were determined by whole-exome sequencing of tumor tissue. At surgery, 200 or so tumor regions, 63 to 70 matched nontumor lung samples and a few dozen PBMC samples were TCR-sequenced for both alpha and beta chains. Study-wide conclusions, independent of this receptor: Confirming at a functional level the hypothesis that regional TCRs recognize regional mutations was considered to require additional single-cell paired TCR alpha and beta sequencing. Ubiquitous expanded tumor TCRs showed up in blood more often at tumor resection than at routine follow-up.

Reading the germline V gene gives CDR1 MRHNA and CDR2 SNTAGT. From V the trimming removes 6 bases and from J it removes 3 bases, while the gene matches leave 5 bases of the junction unaccounted for. The CDR3 sequence holds 15 residues, the cysteine and phenylalanine included. Only CDR3 DNA is held: 45 bases, read in frame from base 1. There are a few counts of this clonotype. Its recognized antigen is unknown. No base quality information exists; no much larger clone differs at one position. Per the publication, the time point label means: sample taken at primary tumor resection. Donors were 72 patients with early-stage, untreated non-small cell lung cancer from the lung TRACERx cohort. TCR sequencing used whole RNA extracted from tumor and nontumor lung tissue, or from cryopreserved PBMC samples, without cell sorting. Patients were selected for TCR sequencing only if sufficient RNA was available from at least two tumor regions.

The library was prepared using 5' RACE. Instrument on record: NextSeq 500. The TCR library protocol attached a unique molecular identifier to each TCR cDNA molecule to allow correction of PCR and sequencing errors. The published analysis was carried out like this. Decombinator tools were used for TCR identification, UMI-based error correction and CDR3 extraction. TCRs above a frequency of 2 per 1,000, corresponding to the top 1% of the tumor frequency distribution, were defined as expanded. Rényi diversity was computed with the R vegan package after subsampling each repertoire 100 times to 5,000 TCRs. CDR3 similarity networks were built from amino acid triplet string-kernel similarity, connecting CDR3s with pairwise similarity above 0.82. The public reads were reanalyzed by TCRdb: fastp trimming at Q25, MiXCR alignment, in-frame beta chains only. One record per CDR3 amino acid sequence lists the most common genes and DNA. Clone size and V and J calls follow TCRdb, not the original study. The table for this sample lists 43,000 or so distinct CDR3 sequences; under 7.5% of them were counted only once. The ten most abundant clones make up around 45% of the sample.

The input for sequencing was PBMCs, taken at surgery. This TCR came from a female donor with early-stage non-small cell lung cancer. The chain employs TRBV6-4 and TRBJ1-6; 7 bases in the middle match TRBD1. The nucleotides are TGTGCCAGCAGAGAGCAGGGGGTCTATAATTCACCCCTCCACTTT. Protein translation: CASREQGVYNSPLHF.